This T cell receptor (beta chain) was retrieved from a study of prognosis after radiotherapy for stage I lung cancer. About the research overall: Every patient with non-small cell lung cancer was judged medically inoperable. A few patients developed distant metastases (median 7 months) after radiotherapy; 15 showed no significant progression. While roughly 7 patients had squamous cell carcinoma tumors, the tumors of roughly 13 were adenocarcinoma.

The CDR3 loop spans 12 amino acids. Germline V gene sequence: CDR1 DFQATT, CDR2 SNEGSKA (reference sequence). The V end was cut by 3 bases, the J end by 5 bases, with 10 bases between. This clonotype was picked up one time. Multiplex PCR, run in two rounds, amplified TCR beta CDR3 from genomic DNA. The use of primers specific to each TRBV and TRBJ gene characterized first-round PCR. During the second PCR round, universal primers were used. MiXCR was run by TCRdb on the multiplex PCR reads, yielding one entry per CDR3 protein. The sample shows some 15,000 distinct CDR3 sequences, about a quarter of them seen only once.

This chain connects TRBV20-1 to TRBJ2-5, with D possibly TRBD2 on 6 matching bases. This clonotype was obtained from a donor over 45 with non-small cell lung cancer. The sequencing used PBMCs, collected before or after stereotactic body radiation therapy (not recorded which). This CDR3 is CSARGGRETQYF. CDR3 bases: TGCAGTGCTAGGGGGGGAAGGGAGACCCAGTACTTC.